These T cell receptor beta chains were read from a single sample in a study of brain T cells in children with intractable seizures. Produced via immunoSEQ multiplex PCR; TCRdb's table is partial and in-frame only. The profile shows about 340,000 clones, about 93% of them singletons. The sample in question was peripheral blood, obtained about 5 months after surgery. These TCRs come from a boy younger than two with tuberous sclerosis and intractable seizures. Each CDR3 is given with its conserved first and last residue. The order of the fields is D gene, CDR3 length, clone size, J gene, V gene, CDR3 DNA, CDR3 protein. A D gene is named only where the DNA matches it firmly. Expanded clones get a size class; other rows say once, few or many, or leave the size out.

NA	12	few	TRBJ2-5	TRBV24-1	TGTGCCACCAGTGATTTGGGCGAGACCCAGTACTTC	CATSDLGETQYF
NA	14	once	TRBJ1-2	TRBV6-1	TGTGCCAGCAGTGAATCAGGAAGGGCCCGTGGCTACACCTTC	CASSESGRARGYTF
NA	15	NA	TRBJ2-7	TRBV6-5	TGTGCCAGCAGCAGGAGGGCAGATTCGCTCACCGAGCAGTACTTC	CASSRRADSLTEQYF
NA	17	NA	TRBJ1-3	TRBV7-2	TGTGCCAGCAGCTTAGACCCCCCTACAGGGACCGGAAACACCATATATTTT	CASSLDPPTGTGNTIYF
TRBD2	17	once	TRBJ2-1	TRBV28	TGTGCCAGCAGCTATTCCCTTGTACTAGCGTTCTACAATGAGCAGTTCTTC	CASSYSLVLAFYNEQFF
NA	15	NA	TRBJ2-2	TRBV9	TGTGCCAGCAGCTTAAGACACCTACAACCCGGGGAGCTGTTTTTT	CASSLRHLQPGELFF
NA	16	NA	TRBJ2-1	TRBV19	TGTGCCAGTAGTATCCCTCGAGCGGAGCTTTCGGATGAGCAGTTCTTC	CASSIPRAELSDEQFF
NA	15	NA	TRBJ1-3	TRBV7-9	TGTGCCAGCAGCGCCACAGACGGCTCTGGAAACACCATATATTTT	CASSATDGSGNTIYF
TRBD1	15	NA	TRBJ1-3	TRBV3-1/TRBV3-2	TGTGCCAGCAGCCCCCGGGACAGGGCTGGAAACACCATATATTTT	CASSPRDRAGNTIYF
NA	14	NA	TRBJ1-2	TRBV11-3	TGTGCCAGCAGCTTAGGGGTTTCTAACTATGGCTACACCTTC	CASSLGVSNYGYTF
NA	18	NA	TRBJ2-1	TRBV4-2	TGTGCCAGCAGCCAAGAGTCCGGCTGGGGGGCTGCCGGAGTTTGGCAGTTCTTC	CASSQESGWGAAGVWQFF
NA	12	NA	TRBJ2-2	TRBV11-2	TGTGCCAGCAGCCCCGGTAGCGGGGAGCTGTTTTTT	CASSPGSGELFF
TRBD1	16	NA	TRBJ2-1	TRBV19	TGTGCCAGTAGAAGTACGGGACAGGCCCTATACAATGAGCAGTTCTTC	CASRSTGQALYNEQFF
TRBD1	13	NA	TRBJ1-1	TRBV12-3/TRBV12-4	TGTGCCAGCATCCCCTACAGGGGAACTGAAGCTTTCTTT	CASIPYRGTEAFF
TRBD2	15	NA	TRBJ2-7	TRBV4-1	TGCGCCAGCAGCCAGGAGACTAGCGGATACTACGAGCAGTACTTC	CASSQETSGYYEQYF
NA	13	NA	TRBJ2-2	TRBV27	TGTGCCACCAGAGGAACGAACACCGGGGAGCTGTTTTTT	CATRGTNTGELFF
NA	15	NA	TRBJ2-1	TRBV4-2	TGTGCCAGCAGCCCTCCTGGCGGCTTAGACAATGAGCAGTTCTTC	CASSPPGGLDNEQFF
NA	14	NA	TRBJ1-4	TRBV3-1/TRBV3-2	TGTGCCAGCAGCCAACGGACGGATAATGAAAAACTGTTTTTT	CASSQRTDNEKLFF
TRBD2	16	NA	TRBJ2-7	TRBV4-2	TGTGCCAGCAGCCCGCTCTCTGCGGGAGCTAATTACGAGCAGTACTTC	CASSPLSAGANYEQYF
NA	11	NA	TRBJ1-6	TRBV6-5	TGTGCCAGCAGTTCAAATTCACCCCTCCACTTT	CASSSNSPLHF
NA	13	NA	TRBJ1-2	TRBV6-2/TRBV6-3	TGTGCCAGCACCCCGGACAGACTCTATGGCTACACCTTC	CASTPDRLYGYTF
NA	13	once	TRBJ1-2	TRBV6-5	TGTGCCAGCACGGGTCGCCCAAACTATGGCTACACCTTC	CASTGRPNYGYTF
NA	14	few	TRBJ2-3	TRBV19	TGTGCCAGTAGTATAGGGGGTAGCACAGATACGCAGTATTTT	CASSIGGSTDTQYF
TRBD1	13	NA	TRBJ1-2	TRBV5-1	TGCGCCAGCAGCTTGTTTGGACAGGATGGCTACACCTTC	CASSLFGQDGYTF
NA	14	few	TRBJ2-6	TRBV6-4	TGTGCCAGCAGTCCTAGCTCTGGGGCCAACGTCCTGACTTTC	CASSPSSGANVLTF
NA	15	NA	TRBJ2-7	TRBV3-1/TRBV3-2	TGTGCCAGCAGCCAAGCCCCAGTAACAACCTACGAGCAGTACTTC	CASSQAPVTTYEQYF
TRBD2	13	NA	TRBJ2-7	TRBV19	TGTGCCAGTAGTAATCTGGGAGGGTACGAGCAGTACTTC	CASSNLGGYEQYF
NA	15	NA	TRBJ2-3	TRBV7-8	TGTGCCAGCAGCTTAGTTTGGGGGAGGCAAGATACGCAGTATTTT	CASSLVWGRQDTQYF
NA	15	NA	TRBJ2-7	TRBV14	TGTGCCAGCAGCCAAGATCGATCTGGTTACGACGAGCAGTACTTC	CASSQDRSGYDEQYF